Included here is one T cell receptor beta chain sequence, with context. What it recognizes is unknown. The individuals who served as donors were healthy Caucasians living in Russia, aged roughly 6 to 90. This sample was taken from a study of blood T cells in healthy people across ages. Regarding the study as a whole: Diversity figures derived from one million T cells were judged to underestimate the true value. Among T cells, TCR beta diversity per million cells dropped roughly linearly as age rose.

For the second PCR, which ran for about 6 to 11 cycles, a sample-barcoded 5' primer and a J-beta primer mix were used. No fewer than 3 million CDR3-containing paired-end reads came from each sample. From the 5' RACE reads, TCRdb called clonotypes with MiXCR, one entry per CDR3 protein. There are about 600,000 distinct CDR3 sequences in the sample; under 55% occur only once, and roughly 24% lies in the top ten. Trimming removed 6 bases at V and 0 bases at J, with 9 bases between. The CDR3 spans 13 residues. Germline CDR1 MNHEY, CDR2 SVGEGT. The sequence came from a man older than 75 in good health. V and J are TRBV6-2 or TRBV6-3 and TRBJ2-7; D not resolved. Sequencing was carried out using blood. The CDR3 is CASSRPDSYEQYF. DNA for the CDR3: TGTGCCAGCAGCAGACCGGACTCCTACGAGCAGTACTTC.